Given below is one T cell receptor beta chain in context. This entry is derived from a study of CD8 T cells in Susac syndrome. Germline CDR1 and CDR2: MGHRA and YSYEKL. CDR3 length equals 16 residues. The V and J ends lost 3 bases and 8 bases respectively, with 20 bases between them. Random hexamers served to reverse transcribe about 0.45 to 1 ug RNA. Each CDR3 protein gets one entry after TCRdb re-called the immunoSEQ multiplex PCR reads with MiXCR. The sample shows about 150,000 distinct CDR3 sequences, just under 95% of them seen only once. Sample: CD8+ T cells from PBMCs. The chain recombines TRBV4-1 with TRBJ2-4; D possibly matches TRBD1 or TRBD2 (5 bases each). This TCR came from a human donor with Susac syndrome. CDR3 loop: CASSQGPQDRGDIQYF. The CDR3 DNA follows: TGCGCCAGCAGCCAGGGTCCACAGGACCGGGGAGACATTCAGTACTTC.